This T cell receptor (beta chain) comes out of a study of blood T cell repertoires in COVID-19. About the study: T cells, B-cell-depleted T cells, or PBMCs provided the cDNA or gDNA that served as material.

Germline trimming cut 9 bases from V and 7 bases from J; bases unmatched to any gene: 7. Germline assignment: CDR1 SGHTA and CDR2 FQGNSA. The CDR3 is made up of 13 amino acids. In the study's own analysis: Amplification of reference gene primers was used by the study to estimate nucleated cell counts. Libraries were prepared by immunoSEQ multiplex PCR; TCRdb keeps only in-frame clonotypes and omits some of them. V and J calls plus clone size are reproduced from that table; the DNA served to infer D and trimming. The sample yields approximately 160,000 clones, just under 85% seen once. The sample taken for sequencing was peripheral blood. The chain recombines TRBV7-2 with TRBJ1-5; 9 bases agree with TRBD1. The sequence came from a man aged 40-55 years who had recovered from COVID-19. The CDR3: CARSRQGEQPQHF. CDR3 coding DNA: TGTGCCAGATCCCGACAGGGGGAGCAGCCCCAGCATTTT.